This entry features one TCR beta chain sequence. The CDR3 spans 14 residues. V gave up 2 bases and J gave up 0 bases, with 7 bases separating them. Germline V gene sequence: CDR1 SGHDN, CDR2 FVKESK. This entry belongs to a study of Ad26.COV2.S vaccination and SARS-CoV-2 variants. Method: immunoSEQ multiplex PCR; TCRdb's copy keeps in-frame clones and lacks some. The repertoire holds a few hundred thousand clones, around 86% seen once, with roughly 3.1% in the top ten. Treatment defined: some 19 received Ad26.COV2.S at low or high dose, single or two shots; roughly five received placebo; per-sample allocation not given. On day 63 after the first injection, vaccine and placebo recipients gave samples.

The input for sequencing was peripheral blood, taken in a trial of Ad26.COV2.S vaccine versus placebo. The receptor comes from a person between 18 and 60 years old who received the Ad26.COV2.S COVID-19 vaccine or a placebo. The V call is TRBV14, the J call TRBJ1-1; no reliable D call. CDR3 sequence reads: CASSQLLMNTEAFF. CDR3 coding DNA: TGTGCCAGCAGCCAATTACTGATGAACACTGAAGCTTTCTTT.